This T cell receptor (beta chain) was captured in a study of blood T cells in healthy people across ages. With a J-beta primer mix and a sample-barcoded 5' primer, a second PCR ran about 6 to 11 cycles. MiXCR was run by TCRdb on the 5' RACE reads, yielding one entry per CDR3 protein. The sample shows hundreds of thousands of distinct CDR3 sequences, 40% to 55% of them seen only once. Deletions cut 7 bases from V and 11 bases from J, with 17 bases between. Germline-derived CDR1 and CDR2 are SQVTM and ANQGSEA. The CDR3 length is 11 residues. Worth noting for this clonotype: Its antigen is currently unknown.

Healthy Caucasian individuals from Russia aged about 6 to 90 served as donors. Donors each provided about 10 milliliters of peripheral blood. Findings and caveats of the study: Lack of knowledge of donor CMV status possibly confounded expanded clonotype changes.

The gene calls are TRBV29-1 and TRBJ2-5, with D possibly called TRBD1 or TRBD2 (5 bases each). Sequenced input: blood. This TCR derives from an older man in good health. This CDR3 is CSGLGAEGQYF. DNA of the CDR3: TGCAGCGGCCTTGGAGCCGAGGGGCAGTACTTC.